This passage covers 7 T cell receptor beta chains from one sample sequenced in a study of control samples from healthy donors and cancer patients. TCRdb's table, derived via immunoSEQ multiplex PCR, lists solely in-frame clones and lacks some. The sample has about 110,000 clones; less than 95% are singletons. The sequencing sample was made of blood. All receptors derive from a human donor in good health. The donor label of this sample is uncertain.

The chain combines TRBV5-1 with TRBJ2-5, with TRBD1 matching 8 bases. V dropped 4 bases and J dropped 4; count of bases not matched to a gene: 12. CDR1 and CDR2 (germline): SGHRS, YFSETQ. The CDR3 extends over 16 amino acids. Written as DNA, the CDR3 is TGCGCCAGCAGCCTGACCCCGGACAGGGCTGGAGAGACCCAGTACTTC. This codes for CASSLTPDRAGETQYF.

In its sample, this clone was seen once. The CDR3 coding sequence is TGTGCCAGCAGCGTAGTCAGCGGGGGGTCAGATACGCAGTATTTT. Residues: CASSVVSGGSDTQYF. The rearrangement joins TRBV9 to TRBJ2-3, with 9 bases matching TRBD2. The CDR3 length is 15 residues. Looked up from germline, CDR1 is SGDLS and CDR2 is YYNGEE. V lost 0 bases, J lost 4 bases, and 3 bases stayed unmatched.

This clone was seen once. The V and J genes are TRBV4-1 and TRBJ2-1; 8 bases map to TRBD1. V shed 0 bases and J 8 bases; nucleotides not matched to a gene: 6. Germline assignment: CDR1 MGHRA and CDR2 YSYEKL. This CDR3 contains 15 residues. The CDR3 is CASSQDPDRAYEQFF. The CDR3 nucleotides are TGCGCCAGCAGCCAAGATCCGGACAGGGCGTATGAGCAGTTCTTC.

The sample holds a few counts of this clone. This sequence joins TRBV25-1 and TRBJ2-1; D possibly corresponds to TRBD1 (6 bases). Trimming left V 7 bases short and J 4 bases short, with 11 bases between. The CDR3 runs 13 residues. Germline V CDR1 and CDR2: MGHDK, SYGVNS. CDR3: CASTSDSYNEQFF. The CDR3 DNA is TGTGCCAGCACCTCGGACAGTTACAATGAGCAGTTCTTC.

This chain joins TRBV9 and TRBJ1-2; D may be TRBD1 (5 bases). CDR3 length: 17 amino acids. The germline V and J ends were trimmed by 4 bases and 8 bases, with 27 bases remaining between them. Germline values: CDR1 SGDLS, CDR2 YYNGEE. CDR3 bases: TGTGCCAGCAGCCCCCGAGGAGCTGCGGGGCTGGACCAAGGCTACACCTTC. This translates into CASSPRGAAGLDQGYTF.

The V and J genes are TRBV14 and TRBJ2-7, with D tentatively TRBD1 (5 bases). This CDR3 has 16 residues. Trimming left V 4 bases short and J 2 bases short, with 18 bases between. CDR1 SGHDN and CDR2 FVKESK come from the germline V gene. The DNA of the CDR3 is TGTGCCAGCAGCCTTCAGGTGGGGCAGGCCGCCTACGAGCAGTACTTC. It yields the protein CASSLQVGQAAYEQYF.

The chain combines TRBV18 with TRBJ1-4; 9 bases align to TRBD1. The germline CDR1 and CDR2 sequences are KGHSH and LQKENI. The CDR3 totals 14 residues. V dropped 3 bases and J dropped 5; count of bases not matched to a gene: 1. The CDR3 DNA is TGTGCCAGCTCACCGGACAGGGGAAATGAAAAACTGTTTTTT. Residues: CASSPDRGNEKLFF.